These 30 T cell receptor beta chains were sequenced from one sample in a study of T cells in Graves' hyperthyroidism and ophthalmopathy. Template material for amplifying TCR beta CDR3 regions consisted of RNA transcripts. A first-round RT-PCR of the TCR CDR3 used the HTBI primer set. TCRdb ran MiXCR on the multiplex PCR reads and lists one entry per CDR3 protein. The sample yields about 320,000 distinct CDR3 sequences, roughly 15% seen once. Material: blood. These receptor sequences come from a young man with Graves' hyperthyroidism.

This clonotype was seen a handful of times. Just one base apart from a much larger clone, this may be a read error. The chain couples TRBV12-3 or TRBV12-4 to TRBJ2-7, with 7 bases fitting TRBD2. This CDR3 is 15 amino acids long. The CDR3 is CTSSPHGAGSYEQYF. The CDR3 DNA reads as TGTACCAGCAGTCCCCACGGAGCGGGGTCCTACGAGCAGTACTTC.

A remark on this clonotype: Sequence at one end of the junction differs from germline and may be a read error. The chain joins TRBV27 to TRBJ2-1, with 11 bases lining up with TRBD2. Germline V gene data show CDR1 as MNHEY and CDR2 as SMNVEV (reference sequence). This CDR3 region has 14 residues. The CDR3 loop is CTSYSGRARNEQFF. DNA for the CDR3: TGTACCAGTTATAGCGGGAGGGCCCGCAATGAGCAGTTCTTC.

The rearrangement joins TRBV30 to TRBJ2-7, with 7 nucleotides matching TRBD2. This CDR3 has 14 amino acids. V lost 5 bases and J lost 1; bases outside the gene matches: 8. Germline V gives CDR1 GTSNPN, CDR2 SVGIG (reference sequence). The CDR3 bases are TGTGCCTGGTCTTTTGGGGGGGTGTCCTACGAGCAGTACTTC. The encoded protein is CAWSFGGVSYEQYF. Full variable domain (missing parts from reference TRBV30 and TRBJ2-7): SQTIHQWPATLVQPVGSPLSLECTVEGTSNPNLYWYRQAAGRGLQLLFYSVGIGQISSEVPQNLSASRPQDRQFILSSKKLLLSDSGFYLCAWSFGGVSYEQYFGPGTRLTVT.

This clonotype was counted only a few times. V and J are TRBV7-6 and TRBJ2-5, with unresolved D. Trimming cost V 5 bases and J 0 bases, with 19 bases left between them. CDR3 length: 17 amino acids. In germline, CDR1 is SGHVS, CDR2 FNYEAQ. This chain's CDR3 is CASSPLPTLSYQETQYF. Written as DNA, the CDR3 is TGTGCCAGCAGCCCCTTGCCTACCTTATCGTACCAAGAGACCCAGTACTTC.

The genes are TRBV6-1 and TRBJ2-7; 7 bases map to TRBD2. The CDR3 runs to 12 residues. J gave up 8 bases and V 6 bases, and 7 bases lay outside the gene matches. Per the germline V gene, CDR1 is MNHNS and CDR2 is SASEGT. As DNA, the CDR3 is TGTGCCAGCAGCCAAAGGCGGGGGAAGCAGTACTTC. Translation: CASSQRRGKQYF.

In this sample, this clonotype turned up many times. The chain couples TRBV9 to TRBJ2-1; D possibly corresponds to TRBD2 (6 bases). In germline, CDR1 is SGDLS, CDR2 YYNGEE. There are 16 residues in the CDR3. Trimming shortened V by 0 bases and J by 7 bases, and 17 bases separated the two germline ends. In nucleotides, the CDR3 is TGTGCCAGCAGCGTAGAGGGAGGCAGGGTGCGAAATGAGCAGTTCTTC. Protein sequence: CASSVEGGRVRNEQFF. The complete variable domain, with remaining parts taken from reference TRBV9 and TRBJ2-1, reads DSGVTQTPKHLITATGQRVTLRCSPRSGDLSVYWYQQSLDQGLQFLIQYYNGEERAKGNILERFSAQQFPDLHSELNLSSLELGDSALYFCASSVEGGRVRNEQFFGPGTRLTVL.

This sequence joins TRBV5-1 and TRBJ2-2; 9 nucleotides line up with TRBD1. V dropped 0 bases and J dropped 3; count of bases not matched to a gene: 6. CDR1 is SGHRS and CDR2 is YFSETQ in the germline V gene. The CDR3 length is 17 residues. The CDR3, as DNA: TGCGCCAGCAGCTTGGCCTTCGGGACAGGGTACACCGGGGAGCTGTTTTTT. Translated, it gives CASSLAFGTGYTGELFF.

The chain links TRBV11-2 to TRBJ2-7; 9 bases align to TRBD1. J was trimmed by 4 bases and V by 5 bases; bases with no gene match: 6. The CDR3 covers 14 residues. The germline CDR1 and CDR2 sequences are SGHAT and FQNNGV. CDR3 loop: CASSTAGTGYEQYF. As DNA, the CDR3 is TGTGCCAGCAGCACGGCCGGGACAGGGTACGAGCAGTACTTC. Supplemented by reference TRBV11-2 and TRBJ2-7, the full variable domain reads EAGVAQSPRYKIIEKRQSVAFWCNPISGHATLYWYQQILGQGPKLLIQFQNNGVVDDSQLPKDRFSAERLKGVDSTLKIQPAKLEDSAVYLCASSTAGTGYEQYFGPGTRLTVT.

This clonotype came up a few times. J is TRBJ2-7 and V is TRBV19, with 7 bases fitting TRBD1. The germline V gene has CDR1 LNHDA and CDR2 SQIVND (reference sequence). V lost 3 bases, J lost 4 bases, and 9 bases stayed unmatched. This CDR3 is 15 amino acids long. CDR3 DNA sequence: TGTGCCAGTAGTATTTATGGGACAGATTGGTACGAGCAGTACTTC. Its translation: CASSIYGTDWYEQYF. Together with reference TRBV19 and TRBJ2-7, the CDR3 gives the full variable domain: DGGITQSPKYLFRKEGQNVTLSCEQNLNHDAMYWYRQDPGQGLRLIYYSQIVNDFQKGDIAEGYSVSREKKESFPLTVTSAQKNPTAFYLCASSIYGTDWYEQYFGPGTRLTVT.

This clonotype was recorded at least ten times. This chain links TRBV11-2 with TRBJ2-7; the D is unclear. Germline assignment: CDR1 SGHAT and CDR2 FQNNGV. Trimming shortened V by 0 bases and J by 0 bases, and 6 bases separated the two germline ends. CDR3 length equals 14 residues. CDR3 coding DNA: TGTGCCAGCAGCTTAGACTTGAGCTCCTACGAGCAGTACTTC. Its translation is CASSLDLSSYEQYF. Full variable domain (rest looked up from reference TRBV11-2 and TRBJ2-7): EAGVAQSPRYKIIEKRQSVAFWCNPISGHATLYWYQQILGQGPKLLIQFQNNGVVDDSQLPKDRFSAERLKGVDSTLKIQPAKLEDSAVYLCASSLDLSSYEQYFGPGTRLTVT.

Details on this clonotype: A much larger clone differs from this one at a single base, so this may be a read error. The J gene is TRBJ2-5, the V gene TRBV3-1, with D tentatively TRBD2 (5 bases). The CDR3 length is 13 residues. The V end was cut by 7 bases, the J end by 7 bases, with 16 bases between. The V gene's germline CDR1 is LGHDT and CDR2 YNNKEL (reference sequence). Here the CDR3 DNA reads TGTGCCAGCACCCCTGCGGAAGGAGGGACCCAGTACTTC. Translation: CASTPAEGGTQYF.

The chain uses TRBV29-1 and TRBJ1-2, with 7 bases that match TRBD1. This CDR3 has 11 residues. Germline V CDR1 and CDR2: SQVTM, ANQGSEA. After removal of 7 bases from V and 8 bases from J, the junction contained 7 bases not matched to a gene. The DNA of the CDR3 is TGCAGCGCCGAGGGGGCGGAAGGCTACACCTTC. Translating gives CSAEGAEGYTF.

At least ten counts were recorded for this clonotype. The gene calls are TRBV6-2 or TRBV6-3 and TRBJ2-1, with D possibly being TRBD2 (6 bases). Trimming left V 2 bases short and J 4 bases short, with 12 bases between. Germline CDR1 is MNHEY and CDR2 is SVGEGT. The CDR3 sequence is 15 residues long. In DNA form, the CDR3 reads TGTGCCAGCAGTTACGCTCGGCGGGGTTACAATGAGCAGTTCTTC. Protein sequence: CASSYARRGYNEQFF.

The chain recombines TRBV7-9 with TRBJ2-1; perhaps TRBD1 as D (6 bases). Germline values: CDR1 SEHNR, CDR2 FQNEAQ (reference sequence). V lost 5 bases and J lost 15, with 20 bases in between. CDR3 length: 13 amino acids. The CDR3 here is CASSPLGASYRFF. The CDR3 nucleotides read TGTGCCAGCAGCCCACTGGGGGCTAGCTATCGGTTCTTC. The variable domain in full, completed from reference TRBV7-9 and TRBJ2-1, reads DTGVSQNPRHKITKRGQNVTFRCDPISEHNRLYWYRQTLGQGPEFLTYFQNEAQLEKSRLLSDRFSAERPKGSFSTLEIQRTEQGDSAMYLCASSPLGASYRFFGPGTRLTVL.

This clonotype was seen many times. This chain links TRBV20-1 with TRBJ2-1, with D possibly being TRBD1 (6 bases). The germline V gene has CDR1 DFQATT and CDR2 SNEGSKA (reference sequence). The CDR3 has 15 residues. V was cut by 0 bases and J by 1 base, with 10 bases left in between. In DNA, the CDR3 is TGCAGTGCTAGAGATTTTGGACAGTCCTACAATGAGCAGTTCTTC. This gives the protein CSARDFGQSYNEQFF.

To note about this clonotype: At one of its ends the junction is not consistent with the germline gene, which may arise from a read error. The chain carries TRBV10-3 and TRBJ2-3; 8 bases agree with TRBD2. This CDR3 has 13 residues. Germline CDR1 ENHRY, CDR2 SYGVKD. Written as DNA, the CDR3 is TGTGCCATTCGGGAGGGGGGCACAGGTACGCAGTATTTT. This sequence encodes CAIREGGTGTQYF.

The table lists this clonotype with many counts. DNA of the CDR3: TGTGCCAGCAGTTTGGGACACGTATACGAGCAGTACTTC. Protein: CASSLGHVYEQYF. V and J are TRBV27 and TRBJ2-7; a weak D match, TRBD1 (6 bases). From germline, CDR1 is MNHEY and CDR2 SMNVEV (reference sequence). V was trimmed by 3 bases and J by 4 bases, leaving 10 bases between them. The CDR3 totals 13 residues.

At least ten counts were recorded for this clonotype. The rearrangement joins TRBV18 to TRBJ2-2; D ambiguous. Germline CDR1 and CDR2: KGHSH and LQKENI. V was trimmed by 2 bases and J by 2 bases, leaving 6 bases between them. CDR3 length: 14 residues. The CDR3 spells CASSPAHNTGELFF. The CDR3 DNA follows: TGTGCCAGCTCACCAGCGCATAACACCGGGGAGCTGTTTTTT.

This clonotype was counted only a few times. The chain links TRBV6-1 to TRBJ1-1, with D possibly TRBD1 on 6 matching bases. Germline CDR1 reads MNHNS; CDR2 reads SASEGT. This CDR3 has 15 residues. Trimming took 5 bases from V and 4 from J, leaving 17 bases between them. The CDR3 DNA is TGTGCCAGCAGTCCCCAGAAGGGGGGCGGCACTGAAGCTTTCTTT. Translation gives CASSPQKGGGTEAFF.

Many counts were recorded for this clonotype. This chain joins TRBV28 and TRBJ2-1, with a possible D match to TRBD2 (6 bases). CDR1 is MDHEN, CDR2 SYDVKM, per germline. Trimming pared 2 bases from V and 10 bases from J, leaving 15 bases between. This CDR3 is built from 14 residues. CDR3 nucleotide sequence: TGTGCCAGCAGTTTAACGGCCTATGGGGGGGAGCAGTTCTTC. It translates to CASSLTAYGGEQFF.

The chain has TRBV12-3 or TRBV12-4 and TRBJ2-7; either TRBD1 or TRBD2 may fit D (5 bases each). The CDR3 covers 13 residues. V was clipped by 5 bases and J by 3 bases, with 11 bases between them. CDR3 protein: CASSATGGYEQYF. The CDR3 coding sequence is TGTGCCAGCAGTGCAACAGGAGGCTACGAGCAGTACTTC.

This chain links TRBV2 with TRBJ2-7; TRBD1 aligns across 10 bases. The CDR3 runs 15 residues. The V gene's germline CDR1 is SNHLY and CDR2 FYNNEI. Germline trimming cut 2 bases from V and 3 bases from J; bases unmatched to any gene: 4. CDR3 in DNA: TGTGCCAGCAGTGAACCGGACAGGGGGGTCTACGAGCAGTACTTC. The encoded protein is CASSEPDRGVYEQYF.

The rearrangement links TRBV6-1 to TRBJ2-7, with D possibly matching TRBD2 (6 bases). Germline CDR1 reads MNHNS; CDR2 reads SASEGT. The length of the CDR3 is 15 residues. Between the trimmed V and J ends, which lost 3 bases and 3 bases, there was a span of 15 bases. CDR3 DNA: TGTGCCAGCAGTGATTCCGGGACTGCCCTCTACGAGCAGTACTTC. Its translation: CASSDSGTALYEQYF.

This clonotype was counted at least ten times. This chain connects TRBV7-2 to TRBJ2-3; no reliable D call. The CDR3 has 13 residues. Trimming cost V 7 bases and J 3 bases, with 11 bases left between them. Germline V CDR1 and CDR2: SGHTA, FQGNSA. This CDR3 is CASNRRPTDTQYF. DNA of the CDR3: TGTGCCAGCAACAGAAGACCTACAGATACGCAGTATTTT.

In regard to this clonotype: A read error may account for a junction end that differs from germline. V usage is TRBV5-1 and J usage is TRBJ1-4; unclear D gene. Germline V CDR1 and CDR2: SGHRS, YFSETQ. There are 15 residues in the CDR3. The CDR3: CASSLRGPTNEKLLF. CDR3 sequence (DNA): TGCGCCAGCAGCTTGCGTGGCCCGACTAATGAAAAACTGCTTTTT.

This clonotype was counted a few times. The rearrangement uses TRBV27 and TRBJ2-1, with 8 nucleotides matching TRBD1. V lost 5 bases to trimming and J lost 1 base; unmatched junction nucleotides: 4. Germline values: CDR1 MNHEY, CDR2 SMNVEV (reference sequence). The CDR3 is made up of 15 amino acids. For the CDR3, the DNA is TGTGCCAGCAGTGACAGGGGTGGGTCCTACAATGAGCAGTTCTTC. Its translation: CASSDRGGSYNEQFF.

Written as DNA, the CDR3 is TGTGCCAGCAGCTTAGTCTTCGGTCTGGGGGCAGGTGGCTACACCTTC. Encoded protein: CASSLVFGLGAGGYTF. The J gene is TRBJ1-2, the V gene TRBV11-2; D may be TRBD1 (6 bases). Trimming removed 1 base from V and 7 bases from J, with 19 bases in between. Germline V gene data show CDR1 as SGHAT and CDR2 as FQNNGV. The CDR3 spans 16 residues.

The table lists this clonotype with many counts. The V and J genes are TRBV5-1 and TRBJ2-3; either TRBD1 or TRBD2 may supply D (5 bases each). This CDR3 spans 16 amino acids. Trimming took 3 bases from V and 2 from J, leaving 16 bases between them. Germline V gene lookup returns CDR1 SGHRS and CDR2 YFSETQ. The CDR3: CASSSQAGTTTDTQYF. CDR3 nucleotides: TGCGCCAGCAGCTCTCAAGCCGGGACCACCACAGATACGCAGTATTTT.

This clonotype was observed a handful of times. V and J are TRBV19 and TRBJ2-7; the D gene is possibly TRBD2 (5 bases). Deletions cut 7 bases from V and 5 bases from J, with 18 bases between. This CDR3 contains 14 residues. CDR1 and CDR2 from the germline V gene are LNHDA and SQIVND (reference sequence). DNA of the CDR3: TGTGCCAGTAAACGCCGGGATAAGAGTGACGAGCAGTACTTC. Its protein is CASKRRDKSDEQYF.

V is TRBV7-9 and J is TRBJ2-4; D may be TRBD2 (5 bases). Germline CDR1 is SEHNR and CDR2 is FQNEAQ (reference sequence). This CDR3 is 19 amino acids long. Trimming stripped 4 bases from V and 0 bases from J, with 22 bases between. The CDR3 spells CASSSRSGGPDLAKNIQYF. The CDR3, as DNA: TGTGCCAGCAGCTCCCGTTCCGGCGGGCCCGACCTAGCCAAAAACATTCAGTACTTC.